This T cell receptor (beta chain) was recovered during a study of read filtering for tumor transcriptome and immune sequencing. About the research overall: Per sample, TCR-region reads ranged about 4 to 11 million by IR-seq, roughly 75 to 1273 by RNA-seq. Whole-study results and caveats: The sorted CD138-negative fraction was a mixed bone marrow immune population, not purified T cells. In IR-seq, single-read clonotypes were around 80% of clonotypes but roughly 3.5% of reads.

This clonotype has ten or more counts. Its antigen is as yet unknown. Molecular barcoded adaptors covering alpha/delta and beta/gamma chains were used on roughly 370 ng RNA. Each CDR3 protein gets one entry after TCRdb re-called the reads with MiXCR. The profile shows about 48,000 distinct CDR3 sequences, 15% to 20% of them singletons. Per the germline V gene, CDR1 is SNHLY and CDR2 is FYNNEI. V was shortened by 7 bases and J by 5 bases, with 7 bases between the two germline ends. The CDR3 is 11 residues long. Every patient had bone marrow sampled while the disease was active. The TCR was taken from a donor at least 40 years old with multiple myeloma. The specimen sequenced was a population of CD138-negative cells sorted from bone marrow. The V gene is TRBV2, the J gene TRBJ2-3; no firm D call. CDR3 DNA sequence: TGTGCCAGCATTCTGGGAGATACGCAGTATTTT. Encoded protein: CASILGDTQYF.